Shown below are 21 T cell receptor beta chains from a single sample sequenced in a study of OX40 agonist ivuxolimab in advanced cancers. TCRdb keeps only in-frame clones here, not all; method: immunoSEQ multiplex PCR. The sample includes roughly 70,000 clones, around 90% of them seen just once. This specimen consisted of CD4+ or CD8+ T cells sorted from blood, obtained in a trial of the OX40 agonist ivuxolimab. These receptors were taken from an adult with an advanced solid tumor such as melanoma, head and neck, liver or kidney cancer.

The rearrangement joins TRBV7-2 to TRBJ1-2; D not certain. This CDR3 region has 14 residues. From germline, CDR1 is SGHTA and CDR2 FQGNSA. Trimming pared 5 bases from V and 8 bases from J, leaving 18 bases between. Here the CDR3 DNA reads TGTGCCAGCAGCCAAAGCAAAAAGAAGTACGGCTACACCTTC. Encoded protein: CASSQSKKKYGYTF.

The chain recombines TRBV15 with TRBJ2-1, with TRBD2 as a possible D gene (7 bases). The CDR3 length is 15 residues. Deletions cut 5 bases from V and 2 bases from J, with 13 bases between. CDR1 is LNHNV and CDR2 is YYDKDF in the germline V gene (reference sequence). The CDR3 bases are TGTGCCACCAGCCCCCAGGGGACTACCTACAATGAGCAGTTCTTC. Residues: CATSPQGTTYNEQFF.

The rearrangement uses TRBV6-5 and TRBJ2-1; 8 bases agree with TRBD1. J gave up 9 bases and V 0 bases, and 4 bases lay outside the gene matches. The CDR3 length is 14 residues. Germline CDR1 is MNHEY and CDR2 is SVGAGI. CDR3 coding DNA: TGTGCCAGCAGTTACTCCGGGACAGGCTTTGAGCAGTTCTTC. Its protein is CASSYSGTGFEQFF.

The rearrangement uses TRBV11-2 and TRBJ2-3; 7 nucleotides align to TRBD2. Germline CDR1 SGHAT, CDR2 FQNNGV. The CDR3 has 16 amino acids. The J segment lost 1 base and the V segment lost 4 bases, leaving 8 bases of the junction unmatched. Here the CDR3 DNA reads TGTGCCAGCAGCTCACATCGACTAGCCGGCACAGATACGCAGTATTTT. Protein product: CASSSHRLAGTDTQYF.

The rearrangement uses TRBV6-5 and TRBJ1-2, with 7 bases lining up with TRBD1. The CDR3 covers 13 residues. CDR1 is MNHEY, CDR2 SVGAGI, per germline. J gave up 7 bases and V 5 bases, and 7 bases lay outside the gene matches. CDR3 nucleotide sequence: TGTGCCAGCAGTCCACAGGGGAATCGTGGCTACACCTTC. Amino acid sequence: CASSPQGNRGYTF.

V and J are TRBV28 and TRBJ2-1; TRBD1 or TRBD2 may be the D gene (5 bases each). V dropped 8 bases and J dropped 1 base, with 15 bases sitting between them. The CDR3 runs to 15 residues. Germline CDR1 reads MDHEN; CDR2 reads SYDVKM. CDR3 region: CASCPQDLSYNEQFF. CDR3 bases: TGTGCCAGCTGCCCACAGGACTTATCCTACAATGAGCAGTTCTTC.

This CDR3 is CASSRGGPGTDTQYF. CDR3 bases: TGCGCCAGCAGCCGCGGCGGGCCGGGCACAGATACGCAGTATTTT. This chain connects TRBV5-1 to TRBJ2-3, with D perhaps matching TRBD2 (5 bases). CDR1 and CDR2 (germline): SGHRS, YFSETQ. CDR3 length equals 15 residues. Trimming shortened V by 4 bases and J by 1 base, and 13 bases separated the two germline ends. The variable domain in full, with the rest retrieved from reference TRBV5-1 and TRBJ2-3, is KAGVTQTPRYLIKTRGQQVTLSCSPISGHRSVSWYQQTPGQGLQFLFEYFSETQRNKGNFPGRFSGRQFSNSRSEMNVSTLELGDSALYLCASSRGGPGTDTQYFGPGTRLTVL.

The rearrangement links TRBV7-9 to TRBJ2-3; the D gene is possibly TRBD2 (6 bases). Trimming shortened V by 4 bases and J by 6 bases, and 23 bases separated the two germline ends. CDR3 size: 17 residues. The V gene's germline CDR1 is SEHNR and CDR2 FQNEAQ (reference sequence). Here the CDR3 DNA reads TGTGCCAGCAGCTCAGACCGGGACTTCGCTTGGAGGGATACGCAGTATTTT. As protein: CASSSDRDFAWRDTQYF.

This clone was counted between two and nine times. This sequence joins TRBV4-3 and TRBJ1-2; TRBD1 aligns across 9 bases. CDR3 length: 15 residues. The J segment lost 5 bases and the V segment lost 0 bases, leaving 4 bases of the junction unmatched. Germline lookup yields CDR1 LGHNA and CDR2 YSLEER. The CDR3 region is CASSQDGTGRYGYTF. DNA for the CDR3: TGCGCCAGCAGCCAAGATGGGACAGGGAGATATGGCTACACCTTC.

The CDR3 region is CASWDRPQPQHF. The CDR3 coding sequence is TGTGCCAGCTGGGACAGGCCCCAGCCCCAGCATTTT. The chain employs TRBV6-1 and TRBJ1-5, with 8 nucleotides matching TRBD1. The CDR3 loop spans 12 amino acids. Germline trimming cut 8 bases from V and 7 bases from J; bases unmatched to any gene: 4. The germline V gene encodes CDR1 MNHNS and CDR2 SASEGT.

The chain carries TRBV4-1 and TRBJ1-5, with D possibly TRBD1 on 6 matching bases. The length of the CDR3 is 14 residues. The V gene's germline CDR1 is MGHRA and CDR2 YSYEKL. V lost 4 bases and J 2 bases, leaving 9 bases between the germline ends. The DNA of the CDR3 is TGCGCCAGCAGCCCCCCAGGGGGCAATCAGCCCCAGCATTTT. It specifies CASSPPGGNQPQHF.

The V call is TRBV30, the J call TRBJ1-4; TRBD1 might be the D (6 bases). Looked up from germline, CDR1 is GTSNPN and CDR2 is SVGIG (reference sequence). The CDR3 runs to 14 residues. V was pared by 0 bases and J by 6 bases, with 11 bases between. The CDR3 sequence: CAWSVWGADEKLFF. DNA of the CDR3: TGTGCCTGGAGTGTATGGGGGGCAGATGAAAAACTGTTTTTT.

V and J are TRBV28 and TRBJ2-3; D is unresolved. Trimming cost V 6 bases and J 0 bases, with 7 bases left between them. There are 13 residues in the CDR3. Germline V gene data show CDR1 as MDHEN and CDR2 as SYDVKM. For the CDR3, the DNA is TGTGCCAGCAGAGCCGACAGCACAGATACGCAGTATTTT. Protein: CASRADSTDTQYF.

V gene TRBV7-2 combines with J gene TRBJ2-7; D is perhaps TRBD2 (5 bases). Germline V gene lookup returns CDR1 SGHTA and CDR2 FQGNSA. The CDR3 is 13 amino acids. The ends were cut back, 5 bases at V and 3 bases at J, with 11 bases in the middle. DNA for the CDR3: TGTGCCAGCAGCCGGGAACGCGGCTACGAGCAGTACTTC. Its translation is CASSRERGYEQYF.

V and J are TRBV6-1 and TRBJ2-7, with 7 bases that match TRBD1. After removal of 5 bases from V and 2 bases from J, the junction contained 9 bases not matched to a gene. The CDR3 is 15 residues long. Germline-derived CDR1 and CDR2 are MNHNS and SASEGT. The CDR3 here is CASSPDREFTYEQYF. The CDR3 DNA reads TGTGCCAGCAGTCCCGACAGGGAATTTACCTACGAGCAGTACTTC.

The rearrangement joins TRBV10-1 to TRBJ2-3, with D unclear. Trimming shortened V by 2 bases and J by 4 bases, and 7 bases separated the two germline ends. Germline CDR1 and CDR2: WNHNN and SYGVQD (reference sequence). CDR3 length: 13 residues. In DNA, the CDR3 is TGCGCCAGCAGTGAGGGGCCTGCAGATACGCAGTATTTT. As protein: CASSEGPADTQYF.

This chain connects TRBV19 to TRBJ2-2; TRBD1 matches at 7 bases. Trimming removed 7 bases from V and 4 bases from J; junction bases left unmatched: 12. The CDR3 totals 16 residues. The germline V gene encodes CDR1 LNHDA and CDR2 SQIVND (reference sequence). The CDR3, as DNA: TGTGCCAGTAACCACCCTCCGGGACAGCTCACCGGGGAGCTGTTTTTT. Residues: CASNHPPGQLTGELFF.

The chain carries TRBV7-3 and TRBJ1-1; TRBD1 is a possible D gene (5 bases). V shed 2 bases and J shed 1 base, with 8 bases lying between them. This CDR3 is built from 14 residues. CDR1 and CDR2 from the germline V gene are SGHTA and FQGTGA. The CDR3 spells CASSLVGGNTEAFF. The CDR3 DNA reads TGTGCCAGCAGCTTAGTGGGGGGGAACACTGAAGCTTTCTTT.

The chain links TRBV6-1 to TRBJ1-2; no definite D call. The CDR3 is 15 amino acids. Trimming cost V 0 bases and J 8 bases, with 16 bases left between them. Germline V lookup: CDR1 MNHNS, CDR2 SASEGT. DNA for the CDR3: TGTGCCAGCAGTGAAGCGCTTAGGACCGAACTCGGCTACACCTTC. This translates into CASSEALRTELGYTF.

The gene calls are TRBV6-1 and TRBJ2-2, with a tentative D call TRBD1 (5 bases). The CDR3 length is 13 residues. V lost 7 bases, J lost 3 bases, and 9 bases lay in between. CDR1 and CDR2 from the germline V gene are MNHNS and SASEGT. The CDR3 is CASIRAHTGELFF. For the CDR3, the DNA is TGTGCCAGCATCAGGGCACACACCGGGGAGCTGTTTTTT.

The chain employs TRBV5-1 and TRBJ2-7; D gene unclear. The CDR3 covers 12 residues. Between the trimmed V and J ends, which lost 5 bases and 0 bases, there was a span of 6 bases. Germline V CDR1 and CDR2: SGHRS, YFSETQ. The CDR3 reads CASREDSYEQYF. As DNA, the CDR3 is TGCGCCAGCAGAGAGGACTCCTACGAGCAGTACTTC.